This T cell receptor beta chain was identified during a study of Graves' ophthalmopathy and Graves' hyperthyroidism. General study results and limits: Ophthalmopathy progression cases were predicted by the model with 70.59% sensitivity and 72.22% specificity. Most thyroid-expanded clonotypes exceeding 0.001 frequency were also found in blood.

TCR beta CDR3 regions were amplified from RNA transcripts. The workflow started with a first-round RT-PCR run with HTBI primers and then moved on to a second-round multiplex PCR. TCRdb processed the multiplex PCR reads anew with MiXCR; each CDR3 protein has one entry. There are over 150,000 distinct CDR3 sequences in the sample; about 40% occur only once, and around 5.8% lies in the top ten. Concerning this clonotype itself: The target antigen is unknown.

Clinical symptoms, serum thyroxine, TRAb, thyroid ultrasound and orbital computed tomography were relied on for diagnosis. The sequence was obtained from a woman in her thirties or forties with Graves' ophthalmopathy. Sequencing was carried out using peripheral blood.

The CDR3 loop reads CASSWTGTGEDYGYTF. Written as DNA, the CDR3 is TGCGCCAGCAGCTGGACCGGGACAGGGGAGGACTATGGCTACACCTTC. The chain has TRBV5-1 and TRBJ1-2, with 10 bases identical to TRBD1. Germline assignment: CDR1 SGHRS and CDR2 YFSETQ. V was pared by 3 bases and J by 3 bases, with 8 bases of the junction left unmatched. The CDR3 is made up of 16 amino acids.